This TCR beta chain originates from a study of T cell clonotyping in hematopoietic cell transplantation. Regarding the study as a whole: CD4 and CD8 repertoire contributions could not be separated without sorting. Broader posttransplant TCR repertoire diversity was predicted by graft donor and pretransplant recipient Inverse Simpson Index values.

About this clone itself: The target antigen is unknown.

Sequenced by immunoSEQ multiplex PCR; TCRdb stores in-frame clones only, minus some. The sample lists tens of thousands of clones; 85% to 95% were seen once. Looked up from germline, CDR1 is LNHNV and CDR2 is YYDKDF (reference sequence). The length of the CDR3 is 14 residues. Trimming pared 0 bases from V and 4 bases from J, leaving 9 bases between. The gene calls are TRBV15 and TRBJ1-1; D unresolved. The sequenced sample consisted of peripheral blood mononuclear cells. This clonotype was sampled from a woman aged 45-59 years in good health. Some clones in this sample may be carry-over from other donors' samples. This CDR3 reads CATSREFGPTEAFF. CDR3 bases: TGTGCCACCAGCAGAGAATTCGGCCCCACTGAAGCTTTCTTT.